The rows below give T cell receptor beta chains drawn from one sample of a study of glioma-infiltrating T cells after dendritic cell vaccination. Here immunoSEQ multiplex PCR was the method, and the copy in TCRdb shows in-frame clones only, minus some. The sample lists roughly 100,000 clones, nearly 90% seen once, with approximately 2.7% in the top ten. The sample consisted of blood, taken after dendritic cell vaccination. These receptors were obtained from a human donor with glioblastoma. The CDR3 runs from the conserved cysteine through the conserved F or W. A D gene is named only where the DNA matches it firmly. Size is omitted from some rows. Given values are once, few, many or a class for expanded clones.

D gene	V gene	clone size	J gene	CDR3 DNA	CDR3 protein
TRBD2	TRBV6-6	-	TRBJ2-7	TGTGCCAGCAACAAAGAGAGGGAGGGCTCCTACGAGCAGTACTTC	CASNKEREGSYEQYF
-	TRBV7-8	-	TRBJ1-2	TGTGCCAGCAGCTTAGGGACAGAATATGGCTACACCTTC	CASSLGTEYGYTF
TRBD1	TRBV29-1	-	TRBJ1-1	TGCAGCGTGAACAGGGGGACGGGACGGACTGAAGCTTTCTTT	CSVNRGTGRTEAFF
-	TRBV5-8	-	TRBJ2-5	TGTGCCAGCAGTCGAGTGTGGGAGACCCAGTACTTC	CASSRVWETQYF
-	TRBV9	-	TRBJ2-1	TGTGCCAGCAGCGCCAGAAGTGAGGTATTGTCCAATGAGCAGTTCTTC	CASSARSEVLSNEQFF
TRBD1	TRBV13	-	TRBJ1-1	TGTGCCAGCAGCTTAACGGACAGGGATCCCACTGAAGCTTTCTTT	CASSLTDRDPTEAFF
TRBD1	TRBV19	-	TRBJ1-4	TGTGCCAGTAGAAATAGGGGACAGACGAATGAAAAACTGTTTTTT	CASRNRGQTNEKLFF
TRBD1	TRBV25-1	-	TRBJ1-2	TGTGCCAGCAGTGAACTAGACAGGGAGGCGGCAGGCTACACCTTC	CASSELDREAAGYTF
-	TRBV5-6	-	TRBJ2-3	TGTGCCAGCAGCCATGGTGCCCGGGGATTTTCAGATACGCAGTATTTT	CASSHGARGFSDTQYF
TRBD1	TRBV5-1	-	TRBJ1-5	TGCGCCAGCAGCGTAGGGACAGGAAATCAGCCCCAGCATTTT	CASSVGTGNQPQHF
-	TRBV4-1	-	TRBJ2-7	TGCGCCAGCAGCCAAGAGCACAGCACCTACGAGCAGTACTTC	CASSQEHSTYEQYF
-	TRBV2	-	TRBJ1-4	TGTGCCAGCAGGACGGGTAATGAAAAACTGTTTTTT	CASRTGNEKLFF
-	TRBV5-1	-	TRBJ2-3	TGCGCCAGTAGCGGCTCCACAGATACGCAGTATTTT	CASSGSTDTQYF
-	TRBV6-6	-	TRBJ2-5	TGTGCCAGCAGCCCACCCCCTTTTTACGGGGAGACCCAGTACTTC	CASSPPPFYGETQYF
TRBD1	TRBV29-1	once	TRBJ2-7	TGCAGCGTGAGGACAGGGACCGCCTACGAGCAGTACTTC	CSVRTGTAYEQYF
TRBD1	TRBV6-1	-	TRBJ1-1	TGTGCCAGCAGTTTCGGGACAGGCCCGGAAGCTTTCTTT	CASSFGTGPEAFF
-	TRBV6-6	-	TRBJ2-7	TGTGCCAGCAGTCCGACTAGTCGGTCTTATGTGAACGAGCAGTACTTC	CASSPTSRSYVNEQYF
-	TRBV6-1	-	TRBJ1-1	TGTGCCAGCAGCAACGACAGGAGACGCACTGAAGCTTTCTTT	CASSNDRRRTEAFF
-	TRBV5-3	-	TRBJ2-7	TGTGCCAGAAGCCAGTCGTACCCGCCCAAGGAGTACGAGCAGTACTTC	CARSQSYPPKEYEQYF
-	TRBV4-1	-	TRBJ1-4	TGCGCCAGCAGCCAGGCCGGGACATACGCCGAAAAACTGTTTTTT	CASSQAGTYAEKLFF
-	TRBV9	-	TRBJ2-2	TGTGCCAGCAGCGGCAGGGTTACCGGGGAGCTGTTTTTT	CASSGRVTGELFF
-	TRBV4-1	-	TRBJ1-2	TGCGCCAGCAGCCAAGATTGGCAAAACTATGGCTACACCTTC	CASSQDWQNYGYTF
-	TRBV4-1	-	TRBJ1-2	TGCGCCAGCAGCCAAGACCACAGTTCTAACTATGGCTACACCTTC	CASSQDHSSNYGYTF
-	TRBV25-1	-	TRBJ1-6	TGTGCCAGCAGTGAAGAGGGCGGCTCCTATAATTCCCCCCTCCACTTT	CASSEEGGSYNSPLHF
-	TRBV29-1	-	TRBJ1-3	TGCAGCGTTGAAGTGGGAGGAGGACACACCATATATTTT	CSVEVGGGHTIYF
-	TRBV27	-	TRBJ2-3	TGTGCCAGCAGAGGGCGGGGCACAGATACGCAGTATTTT	CASRGRGTDTQYF
TRBD1	TRBV5-4	-	TRBJ1-2	TGTGCCAGCAGTCCCGGGACAGATAACTATGGCTACACCTTC	CASSPGTDNYGYTF
-	TRBV12-5	-	TRBJ2-7	TGTGCTAGTGCCCCTAACTCCTACGAGCAGTACTTC	CASAPNSYEQYF
-	TRBV5-1	-	TRBJ2-3	TGCGCCAGCACGCGGGGAGGCACAGATACGCAGTATTTT	CASTRGGTDTQYF
TRBD1	TRBV9	-	TRBJ1-3	TGTGCCAGCAGCGTAGAGGCAGGGGGAGGAAACACCATATATTTT	CASSVEAGGGNTIYF
TRBD1	TRBV5-1	-	TRBJ2-7	TGCGCCAGCAGCACCCGGGACAGAATCTACGAGCAGTACTTC	CASSTRDRIYEQYF
-	TRBV6-6	medium-sized	TRBJ2-1	TGTGCCAGCAGACCGACAGACTCCTACAATGAGCAGTTCTTC	CASRPTDSYNEQFF
-	TRBV6-1	-	TRBJ1-1	TGTGCCAGCAGTGACGACGGACTCCTGTTT	CASSDDGLLF
-	TRBV29-1	few	TRBJ1-2	TGCAGCGTCTACGACAGCTATGGCTACACCTTC	CSVYDSYGYTF
-	TRBV6-4	-	TRBJ2-6	TGTGCCAGCAGTGAGACACCTGGGGCCAACGTCCTGACTTTC	CASSETPGANVLTF
TRBD1	TRBV6-1	-	TRBJ2-1	TGTGCCAGCAGACTAGGGACAGGGGACTACAATGAGCAGTTCTTC	CASRLGTGDYNEQFF
-	TRBV5-1	-	TRBJ2-7	TGCGCCAGCAAGCTGCGGGCCTTAACCTACGAGCAGTACTTC	CASKLRALTYEQYF
-	TRBV5-1	-	TRBJ1-3	TGCGCCAGCAGCTTGACCGGGACACTCTCTGGAAACACCATATATTTT	CASSLTGTLSGNTIYF
TRBD2	TRBV27	-	TRBJ2-7	TGTGCCAGCAGTTTATGGGGGAGCGGGGGGGCTTACGAGCAGTACTTC	CASSLWGSGGAYEQYF
TRBD1	TRBV11-3	-	TRBJ1-2	TGTGCCAGCAGCCCACAGGGGTCCTATGGCTACACCTTC	CASSPQGSYGYTF
-	TRBV20-1	-	TRBJ2-3	TGCAGTGCTCCCAGGGCAGATACGCAGTATTTT	CSAPRADTQYF
TRBD2	TRBV5-4	-	TRBJ2-3	TGTGCCAGCAAGGTAGCGGGGGGATCGGATACGCAGTATTTT	CASKVAGGSDTQYF
-	TRBV6-1	once	TRBJ2-5	TGTGCCAGCAGTGCGAATGGAGAGATGTCGACCCAGTACTTC	CASSANGEMSTQYF
TRBD1	TRBV2	-	TRBJ2-2	TGTGCCAGCAGTGTAGTCGGGTACAGGGGGTTAAGCGGGGAGCTGTTTTTT	CASSVVGYRGLSGELFF
-	TRBV11-2	-	TRBJ1-1	TGTGCCAGCAGCTTAGGAGGGGGTACGAACACTGAAGCTTTCTTT	CASSLGGGTNTEAFF
TRBD1	TRBV30	-	TRBJ1-1	TGTGCCTGGAGCCAGGGGGGGAACACTGAAGCTTTCTTT	CAWSQGGNTEAFF
TRBD1	TRBV11-2	-	TRBJ1-1	TGTGCCAGCAGCTCAAGCTGGACAGGTAGTATTACTGAAGCTTTCTTT	CASSSSWTGSITEAFF